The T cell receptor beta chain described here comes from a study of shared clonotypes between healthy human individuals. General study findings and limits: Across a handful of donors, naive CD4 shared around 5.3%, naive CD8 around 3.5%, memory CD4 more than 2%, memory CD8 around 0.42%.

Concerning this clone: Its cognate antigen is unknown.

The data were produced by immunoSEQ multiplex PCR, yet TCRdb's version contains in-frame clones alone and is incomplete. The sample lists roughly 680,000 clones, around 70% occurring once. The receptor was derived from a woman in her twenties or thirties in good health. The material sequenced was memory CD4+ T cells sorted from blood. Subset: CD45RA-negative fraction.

The CDR3 DNA follows: TGTGCCAGCAGCGATTATAGGACTGAAGCTTTCTTT. This gives the protein CASSDYRTEAFF. The chain employs TRBV2 and TRBJ1-1; D remains unclear. This CDR3 spans 12 amino acids. The germline V and J ends were trimmed by 6 bases and 5 bases, with 10 bases remaining between them. Germline V CDR1 and CDR2: SNHLY, FYNNEI.